This T cell receptor (beta chain) comes out of a study of blood T cell repertoires in COVID-19 (dated by TCRdb to about 2020). Some background on the complete study: Samples covering the acute and convalescent phases of COVID-19 were provided by collaborators in the United States, Italy and Spain. A freely available public database, intended as a resource for researchers studying the immune response to SARS-CoV-2, is where the repertoires were released. The material from the prospective study consisted of cDNA or gDNA derived from T cells, B-cell-depleted T cells, or PBMCs. Where available, HLA class I and class II types were obtained from metadata supplied by the sample provider rather than from assay-based typing. Subjects who had been exposed to COVID-19, were actively infected with it, or had recovered from it provided the deeply sampled blood TCRbeta repertoires that made up the dataset. A de-identified subject ID, COVID-19 status, age in years and sex were almost always included in the sample metadata. Samples came from the ongoing ImmuneRACE study (first 160 participants) plus 1,254 subjects from 6 global collaborators. Overall study outcomes, separate from this receptor: The amount of clinical and demographic metadata varied by source and participant and was provided uncurated.

The collaborating institutions used their own protocols to collect whole blood in K2EDTA tubes. For TCRbeta analysis, collaborators shipped samples in one of three forms: frozen whole blood, isolated PBMCs, or DNA extracted from either of those sample types. From cysteine to phenylalanine, the CDR3 is 15 amino acids long. The CDR3 DNA has 45 bases and is translated from base 1. V drops 0 bases and J drops 2 bases, leaving 12 bases in between. Sequences SGHRS (CDR1) and YFSETQ (CDR2) are obtained from the germline V gene. TCRbeta CDR3 regions were amplified from genomic DNA by means of the immunoSEQ Assay, a bias-controlled multiplex PCR. As for the authors' bioinformatics: Within the assay, amplification of reference gene primers was used to estimate how many nucleated cells each sample contained. Sequence reads were collapsed and filtered to measure the absolute abundance of every unique TCRbeta CDR3 rearrangement. For each sample, productive Simpson clonality was calculated by taking the square root of Simpson's diversity index across productive rearrangements. Entries here come from immuneACCESS through TCRdb and include only in-frame sequences with V and J called. Some clones fail to appear in such tables; in the studies checked, an unresolved V gene covers under half of the shortfall, and the cause of the remainder is unknown. The V and J calls and clone size were taken over from that table, and D and trimming were inferred from the DNA. The sample has tens of thousands of clones on record, roughly 70% of them singletons. The top ten constitute approximately 2.8% of the sample.

Worth noting for this clone: What antigen it recognizes has not been identified. Qualities for individual bases were not recorded, and no much larger clone is one base off.

Recombination linked TRBV5-1 to TRBJ2-7, with TRBD2 as a weak D call on 5 bases. The sequencing sample was made of peripheral blood. This clonotype was obtained from a human donor with acute or convalescent COVID-19. The donor label of this sample is uncertain. The CDR3 protein: CASSLGTALTYEQYF. At the DNA level, the sequence is TGCGCCAGCAGCTTGGGGACTGCGCTAACCTACGAGCAGTACTTC.